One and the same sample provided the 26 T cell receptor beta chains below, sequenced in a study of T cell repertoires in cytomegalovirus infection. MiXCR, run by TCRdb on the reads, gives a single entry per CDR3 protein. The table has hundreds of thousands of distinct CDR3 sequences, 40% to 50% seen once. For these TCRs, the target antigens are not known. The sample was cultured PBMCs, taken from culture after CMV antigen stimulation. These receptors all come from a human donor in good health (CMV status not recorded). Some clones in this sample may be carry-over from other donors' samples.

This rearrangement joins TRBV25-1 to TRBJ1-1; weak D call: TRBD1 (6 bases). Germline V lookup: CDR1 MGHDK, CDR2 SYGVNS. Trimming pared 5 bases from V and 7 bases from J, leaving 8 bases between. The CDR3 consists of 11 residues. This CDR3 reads CASSRGGEAFF. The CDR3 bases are TGTGCCAGCAGTCGAGGGGGTGAAGCTTTCTTT.

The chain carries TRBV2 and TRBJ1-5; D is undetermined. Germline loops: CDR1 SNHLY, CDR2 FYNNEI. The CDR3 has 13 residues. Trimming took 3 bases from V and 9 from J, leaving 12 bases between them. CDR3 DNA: TGTGCCAGCAGTGACGTCCGAAATTGGCCCCAGCATTTT. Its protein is CASSDVRNWPQHF.

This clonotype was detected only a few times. CDR3: CASLPGHRTGELFF. For the CDR3, the DNA is TGTGCCAGTTTACCGGGACATCGCACCGGGGAGCTGTTTTTT. The chain has TRBV19 and TRBJ2-2; a possible D gene is TRBD1 (6 bases). Trimming left V 8 bases short and J 4 bases short, with 14 bases between. Germline V lookup: CDR1 LNHDA, CDR2 SQIVND (reference sequence). The CDR3 is 14 amino acids.

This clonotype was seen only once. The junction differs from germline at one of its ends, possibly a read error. Here the CDR3 reads CSAARDSYSNQAQHF. CDR3 DNA: TGCAGTGCTGCCCGGGACAGCTATAGCAATCAGGCCCAGCATTTT. This chain links TRBV20-1 with TRBJ1-5; 7 bases agree with TRBD1. The germline gives CDR1 DFQATT, CDR2 SNEGSKA (reference sequence). This CDR3 is 15 amino acids long.

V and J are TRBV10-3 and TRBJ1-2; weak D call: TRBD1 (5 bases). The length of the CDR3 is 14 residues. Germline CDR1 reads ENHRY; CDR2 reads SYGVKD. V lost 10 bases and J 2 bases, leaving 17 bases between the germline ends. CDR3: CATSRVAQNYGYTF. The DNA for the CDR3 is TGTGCCACCTCCAGGGTAGCTCAGAACTATGGCTACACCTTC.

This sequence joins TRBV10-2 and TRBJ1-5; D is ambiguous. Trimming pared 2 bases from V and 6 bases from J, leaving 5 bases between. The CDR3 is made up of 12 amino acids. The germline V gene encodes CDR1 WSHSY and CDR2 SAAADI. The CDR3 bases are TGCGCCAGCAGTGAGCTAAGTCAGCCCCAGCATTTT. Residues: CASSELSQPQHF.

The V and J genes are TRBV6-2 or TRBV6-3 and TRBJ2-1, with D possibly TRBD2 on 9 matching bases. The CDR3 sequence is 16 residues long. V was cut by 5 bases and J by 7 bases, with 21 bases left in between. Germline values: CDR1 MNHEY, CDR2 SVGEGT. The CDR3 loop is CASSNRGTSLSNEQFF. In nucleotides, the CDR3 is TGTGCCAGCAGTAACAGGGGGACTAGCCTGTCTAATGAGCAGTTCTTC.

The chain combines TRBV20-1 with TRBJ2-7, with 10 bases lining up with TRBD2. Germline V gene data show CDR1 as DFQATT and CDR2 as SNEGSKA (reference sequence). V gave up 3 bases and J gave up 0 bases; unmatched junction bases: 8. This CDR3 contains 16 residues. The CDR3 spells CSASDSGRPSSYEQYF. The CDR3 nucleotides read TGCAGTGCTAGTGATAGCGGGAGGCCAAGCTCCTACGAGCAGTACTTC.

CDR3 amino acids: CASSGGIYEQYF. The CDR3 DNA follows: TGTGCCAGCAGTGGGGGGATCTACGAGCAGTACTTC. V is TRBV6-6 and J is TRBJ2-7; D perhaps matches TRBD2 (6 bases). V was cut by 5 bases and J by 3 bases, with 8 bases left in between. CDR3 length: 12 residues. Germline lookup yields CDR1 MNHNY and CDR2 SVGAGI (reference sequence).

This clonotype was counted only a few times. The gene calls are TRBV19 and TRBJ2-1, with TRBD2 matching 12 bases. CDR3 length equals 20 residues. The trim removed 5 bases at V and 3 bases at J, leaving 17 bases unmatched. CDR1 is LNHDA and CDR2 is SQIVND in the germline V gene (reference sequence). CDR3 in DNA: TGTGCCAGTAGTCCCTGGCGCGGGACTAGCGGGTCCACCCACTACAATGAGCAGTTCTTC. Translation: CASSPWRGTSGSTHYNEQFF.

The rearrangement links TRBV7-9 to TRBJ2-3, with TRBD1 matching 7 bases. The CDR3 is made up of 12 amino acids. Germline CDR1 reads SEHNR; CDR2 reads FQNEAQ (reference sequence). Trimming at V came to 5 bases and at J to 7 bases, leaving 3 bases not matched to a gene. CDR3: CASSAGGNTQYF. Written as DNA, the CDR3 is TGTGCCAGCAGCGCAGGGGGAAATACGCAGTATTTT.

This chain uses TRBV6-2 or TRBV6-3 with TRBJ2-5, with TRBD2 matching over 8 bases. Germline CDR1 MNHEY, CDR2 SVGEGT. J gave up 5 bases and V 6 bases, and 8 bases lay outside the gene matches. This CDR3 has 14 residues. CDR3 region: CASRQGSGGETQYF. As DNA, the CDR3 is TGTGCCAGCAGACAGGGATCGGGAGGGGAGACCCAGTACTTC.

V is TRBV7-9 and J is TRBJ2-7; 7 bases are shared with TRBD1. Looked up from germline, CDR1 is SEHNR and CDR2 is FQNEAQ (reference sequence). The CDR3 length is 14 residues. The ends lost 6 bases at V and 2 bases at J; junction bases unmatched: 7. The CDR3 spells CASRPTGATYEQYF. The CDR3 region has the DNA TGTGCCAGCAGGCCTACAGGGGCGACCTACGAGCAGTACTTC.

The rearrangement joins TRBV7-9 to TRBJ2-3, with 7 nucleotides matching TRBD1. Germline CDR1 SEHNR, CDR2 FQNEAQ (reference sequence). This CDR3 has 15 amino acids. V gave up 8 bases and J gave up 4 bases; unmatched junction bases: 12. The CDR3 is CASQPTAGTADTQYF. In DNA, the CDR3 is TGTGCCAGCCAACCAACCGCCGGGACAGCAGATACGCAGTATTTT.

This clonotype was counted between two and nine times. CDR3: CSATRTDSNQPQHF. The CDR3 DNA reads TGCAGTGCTACAAGGACGGATAGCAATCAGCCCCAGCATTTT. This chain connects TRBV20-1 to TRBJ1-5; unclear D gene. V lost 4 bases and J 0 bases, leaving 10 bases between the germline ends. The CDR3 is 14 residues long. Germline V gene sequence: CDR1 DFQATT, CDR2 SNEGSKA (reference sequence).

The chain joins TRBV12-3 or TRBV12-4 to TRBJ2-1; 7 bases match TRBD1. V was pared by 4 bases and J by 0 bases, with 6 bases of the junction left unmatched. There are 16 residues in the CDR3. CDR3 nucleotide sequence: TGTGCCAGCAGTTCCAGGGGGACAGCCTCCTACAATGAGCAGTTCTTC. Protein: CASSSRGTASYNEQFF.

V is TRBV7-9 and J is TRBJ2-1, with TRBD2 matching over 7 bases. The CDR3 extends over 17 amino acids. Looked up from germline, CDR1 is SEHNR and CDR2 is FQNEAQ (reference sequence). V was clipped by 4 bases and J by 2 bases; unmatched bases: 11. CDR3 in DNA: TGTGCCAGCAGCTCAGCCCTCCTAGCGGATCCCTACAATGAGCAGTTCTTC. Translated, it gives CASSSALLADPYNEQFF.

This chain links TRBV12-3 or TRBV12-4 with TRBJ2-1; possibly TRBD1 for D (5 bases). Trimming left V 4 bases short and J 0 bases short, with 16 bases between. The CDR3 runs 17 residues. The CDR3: CASSYREWGSSYNEQFF. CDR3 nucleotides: TGTGCCAGCAGTTACCGTGAGTGGGGCAGCTCCTACAATGAGCAGTTCTTC.

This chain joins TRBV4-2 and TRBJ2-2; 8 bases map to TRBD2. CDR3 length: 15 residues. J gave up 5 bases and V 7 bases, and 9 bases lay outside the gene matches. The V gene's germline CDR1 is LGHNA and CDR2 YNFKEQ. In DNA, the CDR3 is TGTGCCAGCACGCCAAGCGGGGGCCGGACCGGGGAGCTGTTTTTT. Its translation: CASTPSGGRTGELFF.

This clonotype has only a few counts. CDR3 region: CASSPRTGASYEQYF. The CDR3 DNA follows: TGTGCCAGCAGCCCGCGGACAGGGGCGTCCTACGAGCAGTACTTC. This chain uses TRBV7-6 with TRBJ2-7; 9 bases are a match to TRBD1. The V and J ends lost 5 bases and 1 base, in that order; junction bases with no gene match: 6. The CDR3 is made up of 15 amino acids. Germline values: CDR1 SGHVS, CDR2 FNYEAQ.

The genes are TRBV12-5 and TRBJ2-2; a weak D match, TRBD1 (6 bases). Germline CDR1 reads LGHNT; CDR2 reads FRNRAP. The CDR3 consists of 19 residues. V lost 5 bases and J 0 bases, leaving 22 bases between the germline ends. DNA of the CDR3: TGTGCTAGTGGTCGACCGTGGGTCACAGGGCCCACGAACACCGGGGAGCTGTTTTTT. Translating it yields CASGRPWVTGPTNTGELFF.

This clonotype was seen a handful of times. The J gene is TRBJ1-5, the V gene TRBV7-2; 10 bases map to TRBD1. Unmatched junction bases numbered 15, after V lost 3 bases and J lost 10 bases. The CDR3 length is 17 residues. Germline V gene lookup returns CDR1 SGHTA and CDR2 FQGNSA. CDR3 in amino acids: CASSLGTGAAFARPQHF. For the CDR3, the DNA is TGTGCCAGCAGCTTGGGGACAGGGGCGGCATTCGCGCGTCCCCAGCATTTT.

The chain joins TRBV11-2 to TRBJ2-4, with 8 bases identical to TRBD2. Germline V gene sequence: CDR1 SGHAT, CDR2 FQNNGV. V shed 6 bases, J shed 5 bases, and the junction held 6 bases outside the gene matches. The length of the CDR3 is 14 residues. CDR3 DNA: TGTGCCAGCAGGTGGGGAGCGGGGGAAAACATTCAGTACTTC. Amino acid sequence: CASRWGAGENIQYF.

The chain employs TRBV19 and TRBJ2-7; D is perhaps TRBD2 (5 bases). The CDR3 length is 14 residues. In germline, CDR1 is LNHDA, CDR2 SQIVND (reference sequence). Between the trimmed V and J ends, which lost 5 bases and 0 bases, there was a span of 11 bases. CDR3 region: CASSLQTTSYEQYF. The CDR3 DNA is TGTGCCAGTAGTCTCCAGACTACCTCCTACGAGCAGTACTTC.

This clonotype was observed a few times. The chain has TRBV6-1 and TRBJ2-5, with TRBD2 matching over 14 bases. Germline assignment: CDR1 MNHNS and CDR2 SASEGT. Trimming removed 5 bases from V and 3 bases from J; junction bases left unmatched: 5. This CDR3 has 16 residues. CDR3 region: CASSHRGLAGEETQYF. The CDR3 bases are TGTGCCAGCAGTCACCGGGGACTAGCGGGGGAAGAGACCCAGTACTTC.

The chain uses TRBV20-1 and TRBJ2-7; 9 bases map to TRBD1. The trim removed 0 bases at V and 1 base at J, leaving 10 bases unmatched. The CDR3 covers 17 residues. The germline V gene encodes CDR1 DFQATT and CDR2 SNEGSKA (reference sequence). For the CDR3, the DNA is TGCAGTGCTAGAGATGGAGTAGGGACAGGGACTTCCTACGAGCAGTACTTC. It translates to CSARDGVGTGTSYEQYF.